Listed below are T cell receptor beta chains from one sample, sequenced in a study of low-dose radiotherapy and immunotherapy resistance in tumors. TCRdb passed the reads through MiXCR, listing each CDR3 protein once. Among some 45,000 distinct CDR3 sequences listed, over 9.5% were seen once. The sample here was PBMCs, taken before treatment. The receptor source for this set is a female donor with ovarian cancer. CDR3s include the opening cysteine and the closing phenylalanine or tryptophan. A D gene is named only where the DNA matches it firmly. Expanded clones get a size class; other rows say once, few or many, or leave the size out.

cdr3_nt cdr3_aa v_call d_call j_call clone_size
TGCAGCGTTGAAGATAATGAAGGCTACACCTTC CSVEDNEGYTF TRBV29-1 NA TRBJ1-2 many
TGTGCCAGCAGTGGGATGGGGTACACTGAAGCTTTCTTT CASSGMGYTEAFF TRBV28 NA TRBJ1-1 medium-sized
TGTGCCAGCAGCCGACCCCCCCACGGGACCCAGTACTTC CASSRPPHGTQYF TRBV6-5 NA TRBJ2-5 NA
TGTGCCAGCTCACCAGGGACCACAGATACGCAGTATTTT CASSPGTTDTQYF TRBV18 NA TRBJ2-3 many
TGTGCCATCACTCCGGACCGGGATCAGCCCCAGCATTTT CAITPDRDQPQHF TRBV10-3 NA TRBJ1-5 many
TGTGCCAGCAGCCAAACAGGTCGGGAGACCCAGTACTTC CASSQTGRETQYF TRBV7-2 NA TRBJ2-5 many
TGTGCCAGCAGTCGACAGTACGAGCAGTACTTC CASSRQYEQYF TRBV12-3/TRBV12-4 NA TRBJ2-7 medium-sized
TGTGCCAGCAGTGATTTTGGCGGGGGCGCCAACCGCATGGATTACAATGAGCAGTTCTTC CASSDFGGGANRMDYNEQFF TRBV5-4 NA TRBJ2-1 many
TGTGCCAGCAGTTTGGCGGGGGGTAAAGAGACCCAGTACTTC CASSLAGGKETQYF TRBV12-3/TRBV12-4 TRBD2 TRBJ2-5 many
TGCGCCAGCAGCTTGGCCACAGGACTCCAAGAGACCCAGTACTTC CASSLATGLQETQYF TRBV5-1 NA TRBJ2-5 NA
TGTGCCAGCAGCTTAGGGGGCGACGCAGATACGCAGTATTTT CASSLGGDADTQYF TRBV11-3 NA TRBJ2-3 many
TGTGCCAGCAGCTCTCCCTGGGGGCTTCCTCTCCACAATGAGCAGTTCTTC CASSSPWGLPLHNEQFF TRBV21-1 NA TRBJ2-1 many
TGTGCCAGCTCACTAGCAGATACGCAGTATTTT CASSLADTQYF TRBV18 NA TRBJ2-3 many
TGCGCCAGCAGCCCAGTAGGCGGGTTTGGAAACACCATATATTTT CASSPVGGFGNTIYF TRBV5-1 NA TRBJ1-3 many
TGTGCCAGCAGATTTCCTGGCACTGAAGCTTTCTTT CASRFPGTEAFF TRBV12-3/TRBV12-4 NA TRBJ1-1 few
TGTGCCAGCAGTGTGGCAGGTGGCAGTGAGCAGTTCTTC CASSVAGGSEQFF TRBV28 NA TRBJ2-1 NA
TGTGCCAGCAGTGAAGGGGACAGGGACGCTTTCTTT CASSEGDRDAFF TRBV25-1 TRBD1 TRBJ1-1 many
TGTGCCAGCAGCCTAACTGGACAGGGAAACAATCAGCCCCAGCATTTT CASSLTGQGNNQPQHF TRBV28 TRBD1 TRBJ1-5 many
TGTGCCAGTACCTATCGGCCACCCAATCAGCCCCAGCATTTT CASTYRPPNQPQHF TRBV19 NA TRBJ1-5 few
TGTGCCAGCAGCCTGGCAGGTCTCGGCTACACCTTC CASSLAGLGYTF TRBV3-1 NA TRBJ1-2 many
TGTGCCAGCAGCCACCACACTATACAAGAGACCCAGTACTTC CASSHHTIQETQYF TRBV14 NA TRBJ2-5 many
TGTGCCAGCAGCCCAACTCGGACCCGATTGTCTGGGGCCAACGTCCTGACTTTC CASSPTRTRLSGANVLTF TRBV7-2 NA TRBJ2-6 many
TGTGCCAGCAGCTACTCCGGGACAGCCAATCAGCCCCAGCATTTT CASSYSGTANQPQHF TRBV3-1 TRBD1 TRBJ1-5 many
TGTGCCACCAGCAGAGAGGCGGGGTTCACTGAAGCTTTCTTT CATSREAGFTEAFF TRBV15 NA TRBJ1-1 many
TGTGCCAGCAGTTTAGAAGGGGTAGACAATCAGCCCCAGCATTTT CASSLEGVDNQPQHF TRBV12-3/TRBV12-4 NA TRBJ1-5 many
TGTGCCAGCAGTCTACAGTCGTGGGGAAGCTCCTACGAGCAGTACTTC CASSLQSWGSSYEQYF TRBV5-6 NA TRBJ2-7 many
TGTGCCAGCTCACCAGCGGTGGAGACCCAGTACTTC CASSPAVETQYF TRBV18 NA TRBJ2-5 many
TGTGCCTGGATACCCCGGGCCTATATATTCATGAACACTGAAGCTTTCTTT CAWIPRAYIFMNTEAFF TRBV30 NA TRBJ1-1 many
TGCAGTCCCAAGCACTGGGCGGAGGGCATGAACACTGAAGCTTTCTTT CSPKHWAEGMNTEAFF TRBV20-1 NA TRBJ1-1 few
TGTGCCAGCAACTTGGGTGATAGCAATCAGCCCCAGCATTTT CASNLGDSNQPQHF TRBV2 NA TRBJ1-5 many
TGTGCCAGCAGCTTGCTTGGTAACAATGAGCAGTTCTTC CASSLLGNNEQFF TRBV5-5 NA TRBJ2-1 few
TGCAGCGTTTCGACAGCGGTAATGAACACTGAAGCTTTCTTT CSVSTAVMNTEAFF TRBV29-1 NA TRBJ1-1 many
TGTGCCAGCAGCTGGGACGGGGGTCACGGCTCCTACGAGCAGTACTTC CASSWDGGHGSYEQYF TRBV7-2 NA TRBJ2-7 many
TGTGCCAGCAGACTAAACACCGGGGAGCTGTTTTTT CASRLNTGELFF TRBV9 NA TRBJ2-2 NA
TGTGCCATCAGTGATTTGCGGGAGGGCACAGATACGCAGTATTTT CAISDLREGTDTQYF TRBV10-3 TRBD2 TRBJ2-3 many
TGTGCCAGCAGTAAGGGGGGGGCCGGCGAAGATACGCAGTATTTT CASSKGGAGEDTQYF TRBV2 NA TRBJ2-3 many
TGTGCCAGCAGTTTATCGTCGGGGAGGGGTTATGGCTACACCTTC CASSLSSGRGYGYTF TRBV28 NA TRBJ1-2 many
TGTGCCAGCAGTTTGTTGGTCGGGACAGGGGGGAATGAGCAGTTCTTC CASSLLVGTGGNEQFF TRBV28 TRBD1 TRBJ2-1 many
TGCGCCAGCAATAAACAGGGATTGCATGAGCAGTTCTTC CASNKQGLHEQFF TRBV10-1 NA TRBJ2-1 many
TGTGCCAGCAGTTTTAACAGCAATCAGCCCCAGCATTTT CASSFNSNQPQHF TRBV12-3/TRBV12-4 NA TRBJ1-5 many
TGCAGCGTTTGGGACAGGGAAAACACTGAAGCTTTCTTT CSVWDRENTEAFF TRBV29-1 TRBD1 TRBJ1-1 once
TGTGCCAGCAGTGAACGTGCGGACTATGGCTACACCTTC CASSERADYGYTF TRBV2 NA TRBJ1-2 many
TGCAGCGTTATCTGGAGTGAGACCCAGTACTTC CSVIWSETQYF TRBV29-1 NA TRBJ2-5 many
TGTGCCACCAAACCCCCTCCGGGAGGACACACCGGGGAGCTGTTTTTT CATKPPPGGHTGELFF TRBV2 TRBD2 TRBJ2-2 many
TGCGCCAGCAGCCAAGTAGGGGGCTCCTATACCGGGGAGCTGTTTTTT CASSQVGGSYTGELFF TRBV4-1 TRBD1 TRBJ2-2 NA
TGCAGCGTTGTGGAGGGTGTTAATTCACCCCTCCACTTT CSVVEGVNSPLHF TRBV29-1 NA TRBJ1-6 few
TGCGCCAGCAGCCAAGAAGGAGGGAGCGAGAATCAGCCCCAGCATTTT CASSQEGGSENQPQHF TRBV4-1 NA TRBJ1-5 many
TGTGCCACCAGCATCCAGGGGAGGGATACGCAGTATTTT CATSIQGRDTQYF TRBV15 NA TRBJ2-3 many
TGCAGTGCCAAATCCGGACGGGGGGGTTCGGTGGCTTTCTTT CSAKSGRGGSVAFF TRBV20-1 NA TRBJ1-1 few
TGTGCCAGCAGCTTTGGACTAGCGGGGGGTCTCAATGAGCAGTTCTTC CASSFGLAGGLNEQFF TRBV11-2 TRBD2 TRBJ2-1 many